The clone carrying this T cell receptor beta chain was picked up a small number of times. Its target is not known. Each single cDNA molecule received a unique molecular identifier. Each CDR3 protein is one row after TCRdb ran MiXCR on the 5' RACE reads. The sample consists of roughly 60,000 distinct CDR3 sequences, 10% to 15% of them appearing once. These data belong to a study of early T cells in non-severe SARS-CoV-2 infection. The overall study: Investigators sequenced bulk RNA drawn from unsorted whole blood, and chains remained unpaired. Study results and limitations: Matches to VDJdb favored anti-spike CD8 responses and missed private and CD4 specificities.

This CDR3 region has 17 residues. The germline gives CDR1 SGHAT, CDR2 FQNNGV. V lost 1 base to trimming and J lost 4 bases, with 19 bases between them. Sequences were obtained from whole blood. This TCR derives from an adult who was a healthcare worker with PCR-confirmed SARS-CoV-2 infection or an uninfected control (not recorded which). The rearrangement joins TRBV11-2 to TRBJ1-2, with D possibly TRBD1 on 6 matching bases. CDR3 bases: TGTGCCAGCAGCTTAGCCCTTCACGGGACACTTACCTATGGCTACACCTTC. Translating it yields CASSLALHGTLTYGYTF.